This T cell receptor (beta chain) is from a study of blood T cell repertoires in COVID-19. As for the study in general: The United States, Italy and Spain supplied acute and convalescent COVID-19 samples. PBMCs, B-cell-depleted T cells, or T cells provided the cDNA or gDNA that made up the material.

V dropped 9 bases and J dropped 3; count of bases not matched to a gene: 3. This CDR3 spans 13 amino acids. Authors' analysis steps: Researchers report that nucleated cell counts were estimated from reference gene primer amplification. This table comes from immunoSEQ multiplex PCR, and its TCRdb copy is limited to in-frame clones, with some not included. The DNA gave D and trimming, while V, J and clone size come from that table. The table includes some 150,000 clones, about nine tenths detected once. The TCR sequence derives from a human donor in a cohort sampled during active COVID-19. The chain is built from TRBV12-3 or TRBV12-4 and TRBJ1-5; 9 bases agree with TRBD1. The sequenced sample consisted of peripheral blood. The CDR3: CASRTGANQPQHF. As DNA, the CDR3 is TGTGCCAGTCGGACAGGGGCCAATCAGCCCCAGCATTTT.